This T cell receptor (beta chain) was found in a study of immune evolution from preneoplasia to lung adenocarcinoma. General study findings and limits: Top clone frequencies peaked in normal lung, apparently declining through invasive adenocarcinoma.

This CDR3 region has 16 residues. J lost 7 bases, V lost 6 bases, and 13 bases had no gene match. Germline V lookup: CDR1 MDHEN, CDR2 SYDVKM. With regard to this clone: Its antigen remains unidentified.

The repertoire was sequenced with immunoSEQ multiplex PCR; TCRdb's copy has only in-frame clones and lacks some. The repertoire consists of around 41,000 clones, with 70% to 85% occurring once and the leading ten covering around 5.1%. V usage is TRBV28 and J usage is TRBJ2-1, with 9 bases fitting TRBD2. This clonotype originated in a person aged 55 to 70 with lung adenocarcinoma. Sequencing was done on a sample of FFPE invasive lung adenocarcinoma tissue. CDR3 in DNA: TGTGCCAGCAGATGGCGGGAGGGCCTCTCCAATAATGAGCAGTTCTTC. Translating it yields CASRWREGLSNNEQFF.